Listed here is a single TCR beta chain. Its antigen is not yet known. No base qualities exist here, and no much larger clone lies one base off it. The trial excluded patients who had a history of autoimmune disease or were on systemic immunosuppression. In every dose cohort, peripheral blood was drawn for TCR sequencing at baseline, cycle 4 day 1, and cycle 7 day 1. The samples were taken from a phase I, first-in-human, multicenter, open-label dose-escalation trial of ivuxolimab. Adults with locally advanced or metastatic head and neck squamous cell, hepatocellular, melanoma or renal cell carcinoma were enrolled in the trial. Before TCR sequencing, CD4+ T cells and CD8+ T cells were sorted from peripheral blood as separate populations. For sequencing of the TCRbeta CDR3 region, genomic DNA was extracted from the sorted cells. The immunoSEQ Assay was used for sequencing of TCRbeta CDR3 regions. Held by TCRdb, this immuneACCESS table contains in-frame sequences only and omits some clones. Under half of the omission traces to an unresolved V gene where checked; the cause of the rest is unknown. The sample table holds 45,000 to 60,000 clones, of which about four fifths were seen once. The ten largest clones capture under 2% of the sample.

The sample is drawn from a study of OX40 agonist ivuxolimab in advanced cancers. The study in broad terms: Ivuxolimab was an agonistic, fully human IgG2 monoclonal antibody directed against OX40 (CD134), a costimulatory receptor. The paper describes the monotherapy dose-escalation part (N = 52 patients) of the phase I trial of ivuxolimab. Intravenous ivuxolimab was administered to patients every 2 weeks at six dose levels: 0.01, 0.1, 0.3, 1.5, 3 and 10 mg/kg. Of the approximately 53 patients in dose escalation, some 20 had hepatocellular carcinoma, some 15 had melanoma, 9 had renal cell carcinoma and 9 had head and neck cancer. Patients were allowed to have had prior anti-PD-1, anti-PD-L1 or anti-CTLA-4 therapy, and approximately 40% of the dose-escalation patients had been treated with checkpoint inhibitors. The dose-escalation cohort was roughly 83% male with a mean age of approximately 60 years, ranging from roughly 20 to 80. Peripheral TCRbeta sequencing was intended to test whether TCR sequence diversity was altered and clonal T-cell expansion was caused by ivuxolimab. Three dose-escalation patients achieved partial responses, one with hepatocellular carcinoma and two with cutaneous melanoma.

General conclusions and limits of the study: In the 0.1-3.0 mg/kg groups, partial responders were among the patients with the lowest normalized peripheral clonal expansion, particularly in CD8+ T cells. At doses of 0.1 to 3.0 mg/kg, clonal expansion of both CD4+ and CD8+ T cells in blood was seen between baseline and week 6. After ivuxolimab, expanded clones were on average more numerous among CD8+ T cells than among CD4+ T cells. Low levels of normalized T-cell clonal expansion were also shown by some nonresponding patients. Which antigens the clonally expanded peripheral T cells were specific for was not determined.

This sample comprised CD4+ or CD8+ T cells sorted from blood, obtained in a trial of the OX40 agonist ivuxolimab. The source is an adult with an advanced solid tumor such as melanoma, head and neck, liver or kidney cancer.

The DNA sequence reads TGTGCCAGCAGCCGGACAGGGGGAGAACAAGAGACCCAGTACTTC. This is translated as CASSRTGGEQETQYF. Rearrangement joined TRBV11-2 to TRBJ2-5; 10 bases in the junction line up with TRBD1. Relative to germline, V is missing 5 bases and J is missing 2 bases, with 5 bases of the junction outside any gene match. The CDR3 runs 15 residues from the cysteine to the phenylalanine. Only the CDR3 region is kept as DNA, spanning 45 bases read in frame from base 1. The CDR1 and CDR2 encoded by the germline V gene are SGHAT and FQNNGV.